The clone carrying this T cell receptor (beta chain) has a handful of counts. Antigen unknown. Other DNA sequences in the same sample also yield this CDR3. These data come from a study of beta chain features in type 1 diabetes. Points from the study as a whole: Significant though moderate, a shortening of TCRB CDR3s appeared in all four CD4+ subsets of Type 1 diabetes patients. A PCR bias possibly favoring shorter templates would apply equally to patients and controls.

Per the germline V gene, CDR1 is KGHSH and CDR2 is LQKENI. V lost 4 bases to trimming and J lost 0 bases; unmatched junction nucleotides: 2. CDR3 length: 14 amino acids. All of the isolated RNA was reverse transcribed, so expressed TCRB transcripts were sequenced. Sequenced by immunoSEQ multiplex PCR; TCRdb stores in-frame clones only, minus some. The data contain about 52,000 clones, under 45% of them singletons. Source material: Tregs from blood. This sequence originates from a man aged 30 to 39 with type 1 diabetes. This chain joins TRBV18 and TRBJ1-1, with 7 bases lining up with TRBD1. The CDR3 DNA reads TGTGCCAGCTCACAACAGGGGATGAACACTGAAGCTTTCTTT. Translating it yields CASSQQGMNTEAFF.